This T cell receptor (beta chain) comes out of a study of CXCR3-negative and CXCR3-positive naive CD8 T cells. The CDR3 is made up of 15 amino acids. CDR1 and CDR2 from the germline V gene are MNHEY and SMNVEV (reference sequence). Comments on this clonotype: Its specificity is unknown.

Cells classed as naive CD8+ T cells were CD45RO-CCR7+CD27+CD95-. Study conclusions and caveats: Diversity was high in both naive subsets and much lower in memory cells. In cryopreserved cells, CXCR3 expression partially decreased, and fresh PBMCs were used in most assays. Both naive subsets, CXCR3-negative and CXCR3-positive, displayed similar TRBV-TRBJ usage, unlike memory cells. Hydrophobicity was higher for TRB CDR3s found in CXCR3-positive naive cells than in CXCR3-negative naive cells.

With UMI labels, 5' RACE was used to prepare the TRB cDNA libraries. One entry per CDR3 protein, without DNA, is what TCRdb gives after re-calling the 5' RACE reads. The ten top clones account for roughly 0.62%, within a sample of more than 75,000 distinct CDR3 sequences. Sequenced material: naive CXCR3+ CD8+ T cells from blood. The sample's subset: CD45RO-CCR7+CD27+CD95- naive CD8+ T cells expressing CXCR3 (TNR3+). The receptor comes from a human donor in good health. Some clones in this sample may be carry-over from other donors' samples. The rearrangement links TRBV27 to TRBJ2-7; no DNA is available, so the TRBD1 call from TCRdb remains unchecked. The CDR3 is CASSPSGGVSYEQYF.